This paragraph covers one T cell receptor (beta chain) sequence. What it binds is not known. V was shortened by 5 bases and J by 3 bases, with 9 bases between the two germline ends. The CDR3 contains 12 residues. Germline V lookup: CDR1 SQVTM, CDR2 ANQGSEA. The data derive from a study of T cell responses to AZD1222 COVID-19 vaccine. Findings and limits, study-wide: Two AZD1222 doses significantly raised spike-specific TCR breadth and depth over controls. Per reports, nearly half of all spike-specific TCRs target regions that are unmutated in variants.

Assay used: immunoSEQ multiplex PCR; TCRdb lists only in-frame clones, some missing. The table has 100,000 to 150,000 clones, 70% to 90% seen once. Sequencing was performed on peripheral blood, taken on day 0 of AZD1222 vaccination. This chain joins TRBV29-1 and TRBJ2-3; D call uncertain. This TCR derives from an adult in good health. CDR3 in DNA: TGCAGCGTTTTGGAGAGGACAGATACGCAGTATTTT. This codes for CSVLERTDTQYF.